This T cell receptor (beta chain) was captured by sequencing in a study of blood T cell repertoires in COVID-19 (TCRdb year 2020). With respect to the entire study: Samples from collaborators originated in the United States, Italy and Spain and spanned both the acute and convalescent phases of COVID-19. Where available, HLA class I and class II types were obtained from metadata supplied by the sample provider rather than from assay-based typing. The samples were drawn from the first 160 participants of the ongoing ImmuneRACE study and from over a thousand subjects provided by 6 global collaborators. Sample metadata almost always included a de-identified subject ID, COVID-19 status, age in years and sex. The material from the prospective study consisted of cDNA or gDNA derived from T cells, B-cell-depleted T cells, or PBMCs. Subjects who had been exposed to COVID-19, were actively infected with it, or had recovered from it provided the deeply sampled blood TCRbeta repertoires that made up the dataset. The repertoires were made available in a free public database intended to serve as a resource for research on the immune response to SARS-CoV-2. The study at large found these results: Clinical and demographic metadata were provided uncurated, with the amount varying by source and participant.

Ends trimmed: V by 4 bases, J by 7 bases; bases unmatched to a gene: 10. CDR1 and CDR2, looked up from the germline V gene, are KGHSH and LQKENI. There are 15 amino acids in the CDR3, from cysteine to phenylalanine inclusive. The CDR3 DNA has 45 bases and is translated from base 1. The immunoSEQ Assay, a bias-controlled multiplex PCR, was used to amplify TCRbeta CDR3 regions from genomic DNA. Per the source publication's procedure: Within the assay, amplification of reference gene primers was used to estimate how many nucleated cells each sample contained. To quantify the absolute abundance of each unique TCRbeta CDR3 rearrangement, sequence reads were collapsed and filtered. Productive Simpson clonality was computed per sample as the square root of Simpson's diversity index over productive rearrangements. TCRdb re-hosts the immuneACCESS table, in-frame sequences only. Its copies lack some clones; in the studies checked, an unresolved V gene accounts for under half of them, and the cause for the rest is not known. The V and J calls and the clone size are those of that table, but D and trimming were determined from the DNA. The sample profile shows 110,000 or so clones; approximately 80% of them were found once. Less than 8% of the sample is in the top ten clones.

Worth noting for this clone: Its specific antigen is unknown. No clone much larger than this one lies a single base away; base qualities are absent.

Collaborating institutions collected whole blood in K2EDTA tubes following their own protocols. For TCRbeta analysis, collaborators shipped samples in one of three forms: frozen whole blood, isolated PBMCs, or DNA extracted from either of those sample types. The receptor chain draws on TRBV18 and TRBJ1-5; 7 bases in the middle match TRBD1. The TCR comes from a woman in her forties or fifties with acute or convalescent COVID-19. The specimen was peripheral blood. CDR3 sequence: CASSLVGTGDQPQHF. The nucleotides read TGTGCCAGCTCACTGGTGGGTACAGGGGACCAGCCCCAGCATTTT.